The 21 T cell receptor beta chains reported below all come from one sample, sequenced in a study of blood T cell repertoires in COVID-19. TCRdb keeps only in-frame clones here, not all; method: immunoSEQ multiplex PCR. Of around 64,000 clones listed, 75% to 85% are singletons. Sequences were obtained from peripheral blood. The receptors were sampled from a human donor in a cohort sampled during active COVID-19.

The rearrangement uses TRBV6-5 and TRBJ2-1; the D is unclear. Germline V lookup: CDR1 MNHEY, CDR2 SVGAGI. The CDR3 loop spans 11 amino acids. V was clipped by 6 bases and J by 6 bases, with 6 bases between them. This CDR3 reads CASRSSNEQFF. CDR3 DNA: TGTGCCAGCAGATCTAGCAATGAGCAGTTCTTC.

V and J are TRBV5-1 and TRBJ1-1; D is possibly TRBD1 (5 bases). CDR3 length equals 16 residues. Germline V lookup: CDR1 SGHRS, CDR2 YFSETQ. Deletions cut 0 bases from V and 6 bases from J, with 18 bases between. The CDR3 sequence: CASSLEGRHGDAEAFF. The CDR3 region has the DNA TGCGCCAGCAGCTTGGAGGGGCGCCATGGAGACGCTGAAGCTTTCTTT.

The chain is built from TRBV10-2 and TRBJ1-1, with 8 nucleotides matching TRBD1. Looked up from germline, CDR1 is WSHSY and CDR2 is SAAADI. There are 13 residues in the CDR3. The junction had 4 bases not matched to a gene; V was cut back by 6 bases and J by 4 bases. The CDR3 nucleotides read TGCGCCAGCAGCTCTGACAGGGGCACTGAAGCTTTCTTT. Translated, it gives CASSSDRGTEAFF.

This clone was observed a single time. The chain is built from TRBV5-1 and TRBJ2-1; 10 nucleotides line up with TRBD1. Germline V gene sequence: CDR1 SGHRS, CDR2 YFSETQ. The length of the CDR3 is 19 residues. With V trimmed by 2 bases and J by 7 bases, 18 bases remained unmatched. The CDR3 coding sequence is TGCGCCAGCAGCTTCCGGAACCAAAGACAGGGGGCTAGAGGGAATGAGCAGTTCTTC. It codes for CASSFRNQRQGARGNEQFF.

The V gene is TRBV5-4, the J gene TRBJ2-3, with 14 bases aligning to TRBD2. Germline loops: CDR1 SGHNT, CDR2 YYREEE (reference sequence). The CDR3 covers 15 residues. V was clipped by 7 bases and J by 4 bases; unmatched bases: 5. CDR3 loop: CASRLAGGRSDTQYF. CDR3 DNA sequence: TGTGCCAGCCGACTAGCGGGGGGGCGATCAGATACGCAGTATTTT. Drawing the rest from reference TRBV5-4 and TRBJ2-3, the complete variable domain is ETGVTQSPTHLIKTRGQQVTLRCSSQSGHNTVSWYQQALGQGPQFIFQYYREEENGRGNFPPRFSGLQFPNYSSELNVNALELDDSALYLCASRLAGGRSDTQYFGPGTRLTVL.

The chain carries TRBV4-2 and TRBJ2-3, with 7 nucleotides matching TRBD2. Germline CDR1 LGHNA, CDR2 YNFKEQ. The CDR3 covers 19 residues. V trimming: 0 bases; J trimming: 4 bases; junction bases outside the gene matches: 16. CDR3 in DNA: TGTGCCAGCAGCCAAGATCGTGGTGGGGTGAGCGGGGCGGCAGATACGCAGTATTTT. Amino acid sequence: CASSQDRGGVSGAADTQYF.

The chain couples TRBV6-5 to TRBJ1-1, with D tentatively TRBD1 (5 bases). The CDR3 extends over 13 amino acids. Germline V gives CDR1 MNHEY, CDR2 SVGAGI. Trimming cost V 6 bases and J 0 bases, with 8 bases left between them. CDR3 DNA: TGTGCCAGCAGCACGACAGTGAACACTGAAGCTTTCTTT. Its protein is CASSTTVNTEAFF.

V usage is TRBV7-2 and J usage is TRBJ2-3, with TRBD2 matching over 10 bases. Germline CDR1 is SGHTA and CDR2 is FQGNSA. The CDR3 contains 16 residues. With V trimmed by 5 bases and J by 4 bases, 9 bases remained unmatched. CDR3: CASSRKRGGLADTQYF. CDR3 sequence (DNA): TGTGCCAGCAGCCGGAAGCGGGGGGGCCTTGCAGATACGCAGTATTTT. Full variable domain (rest looked up from reference TRBV7-2 and TRBJ2-3): GAGVSQSPSNKVTEKGKDVELRCDPISGHTALYWYRQSLGQGLEFLIYFQGNSAPDKSGLPSDRFSAERTGGSVSTLTIQRTQQEDSAVYLCASSRKRGGLADTQYFGPGTRLTVL.

J is TRBJ2-1 and V is TRBV7-2; TRBD2 agrees at 8 bases. V shed 2 bases, J shed 9 bases, and the junction held 12 bases outside the gene matches. The CDR3 contains 16 residues. The germline V gene encodes CDR1 SGHTA and CDR2 FQGNSA. The CDR3 DNA is TGTGCCAGCAGCTTAACCCCGGGGACTAGAGGCGGTGAGCAGTTCTTC. It codes for CASSLTPGTRGGEQFF.

The gene calls are TRBV5-1 and TRBJ1-1; the D is unclear. This CDR3 contains 14 residues. Trimming removed 3 bases from V and 2 bases from J, with 11 bases in between. Germline assignment: CDR1 SGHRS and CDR2 YFSETQ. CDR3 DNA sequence: TGCGCCAGCAGCTACCGACTAGATAACACTGAAGCTTTCTTT. This gives the protein CASSYRLDNTEAFF.

The CDR3 DNA follows: TGTGCCAGCAGTGAAGCTTCCAGGCCCCAGCATTTT. Encoded protein: CASSEASRPQHF. The chain has TRBV6-1 and TRBJ1-5; D is undetermined. The CDR3 is made up of 12 amino acids. CDR1 and CDR2 from the germline V gene are MNHNS and SASEGT. Trimming removed 0 bases from V and 9 bases from J, with 6 bases in between.

The genes are TRBV3-1 (or the pseudogene TRBV3-2) and TRBJ2-2; D gene uncertain. Trimming took off 3 bases at V and 4 bases at J, with 3 bases between the two ends. The CDR3 loop spans 12 amino acids. CDR1 and CDR2 from the germline V gene are LGHDT and YNNKEL (reference sequence). DNA of the CDR3: TGTGCCAGCAGCCAGAGCACCGGGGAGCTGTTTTTT. As protein: CASSQSTGELFF.

The rearrangement links TRBV5-4 to TRBJ1-1, with a weak D call TRBD1 (5 bases). V dropped 2 bases and J dropped 6 bases, with 14 bases sitting between them. The germline V gene has CDR1 SGHNT and CDR2 YYREEE (reference sequence). This CDR3 comprises 14 residues. DNA for the CDR3: TGTGCCAGCAGCTTATGGGACTGGGAACCTGAAGCTTTCTTT. Protein sequence: CASSLWDWEPEAFF.

The V gene is TRBV6-5, the J gene TRBJ2-1; D possibly corresponds to TRBD2 (6 bases). Germline CDR1 MNHEY, CDR2 SVGAGI. Trimming pared 6 bases from V and 9 bases from J, leaving 21 bases between. The length of the CDR3 is 15 residues. The CDR3 DNA is TGTGCCAGCAGAGCCCCCGGGAGCACTCTAGGTGAGCAGTTCTTC. Residues: CASRAPGSTLGEQFF.

This rearrangement joins TRBV4-1 to TRBJ2-1, with 12 nucleotides matching TRBD2. Germline V gives CDR1 MGHRA, CDR2 YSYEKL. This CDR3 is built from 16 residues. The J segment lost 1 base and the V segment lost 4 bases, leaving 2 bases of the junction unmatched. The CDR3 sequence: CASSLGLAGSYNEQFF. The CDR3 DNA follows: TGCGCCAGCAGCCTGGGACTAGCGGGTTCCTACAATGAGCAGTTCTTC.

The rearrangement joins TRBV29-1 to TRBJ2-7; 7 bases map to TRBD1. V lost 0 bases, J lost 0 bases, and 5 bases stayed unmatched. CDR1 and CDR2 from the germline V gene are SQVTM and ANQGSEA. This CDR3 has 15 residues. This CDR3 is CSVEEDRATSYEQYF. The CDR3, as DNA: TGCAGCGTTGAAGAAGACAGGGCCACCTCCTACGAGCAGTACTTC.

This rearrangement joins TRBV30 to TRBJ2-5; D is perhaps TRBD1 (5 bases). This CDR3 contains 14 residues. CDR1 and CDR2 (germline): GTSNPN, SVGIG (reference sequence). The ends were cut back, 0 bases at V and 5 bases at J, with 13 bases in the middle. CDR3 residues: CAWSVRAGRETQYF. DNA of the CDR3: TGTGCCTGGAGTGTACGGGCAGGGCGGGAGACCCAGTACTTC.

The chain has TRBV6-5 and TRBJ1-1; D remains unclear. This CDR3 spans 15 amino acids. V was shortened by 11 bases and J by 1 base, with 20 bases between the two germline ends. CDR1 and CDR2 (germline): MNHEY, SVGAGI. CDR3 bases: TGTGCCGTCCCTGCCACGCGGGCTTGGAACACTGAAGCTTTCTTT. This gives the protein CAVPATRAWNTEAFF.

The V gene is TRBV7-2, the J gene TRBJ2-2, with a weak D call TRBD2 (6 bases). This CDR3 spans 17 amino acids. Germline lookup yields CDR1 SGHTA and CDR2 FQGNSA. The germline V and J ends were trimmed by 2 bases and 0 bases, with 13 bases remaining between them. CDR3 in amino acids: CASSLSWRDTNTGELFF. CDR3 coding DNA: TGTGCCAGCAGCTTAAGTTGGCGGGATACGAACACCGGGGAGCTGTTTTTT.

The chain couples TRBV30 to TRBJ1-2; D uncertain. The CDR3 sequence is 13 residues long. The ends were cut back, 4 bases at V and 8 bases at J, with 17 bases in the middle. The germline gives CDR1 GTSNPN, CDR2 SVGIG (reference sequence). CDR3 amino acids: CAWISVGGGGYTF. DNA for the CDR3: TGTGCCTGGATATCGGTCGGAGGTGGGGGCTACACCTTC.

The chain joins TRBV5-5 to TRBJ2-1; TRBD2 aligns across 7 bases. Germline V gene lookup returns CDR1 SGHKS and CDR2 YYEKEE (reference sequence). V trimming: 3 bases; J trimming: 4 bases; junction bases outside the gene matches: 4. The CDR3 is 14 residues long. CDR3 DNA: TGTGCCAGCAGCTCCGGGGGGTCTTACAATGAGCAGTTCTTC. As protein: CASSSGGSYNEQFF.